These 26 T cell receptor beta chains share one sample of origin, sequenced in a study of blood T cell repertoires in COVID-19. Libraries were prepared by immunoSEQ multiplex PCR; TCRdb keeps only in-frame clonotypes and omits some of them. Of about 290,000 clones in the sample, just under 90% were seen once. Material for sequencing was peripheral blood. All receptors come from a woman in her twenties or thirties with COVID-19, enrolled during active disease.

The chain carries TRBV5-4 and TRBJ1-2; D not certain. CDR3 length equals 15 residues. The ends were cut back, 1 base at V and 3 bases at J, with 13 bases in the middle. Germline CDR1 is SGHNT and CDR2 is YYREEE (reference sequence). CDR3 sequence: CASSLRRHGDYGYTF. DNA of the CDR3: TGTGCCAGCAGCTTGCGGCGACACGGGGACTATGGCTACACCTTC.

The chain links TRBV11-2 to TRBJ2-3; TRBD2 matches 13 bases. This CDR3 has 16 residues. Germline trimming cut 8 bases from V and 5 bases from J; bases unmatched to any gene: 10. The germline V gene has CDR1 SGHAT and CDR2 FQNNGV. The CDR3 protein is CASVPGLAGSIDTQYF. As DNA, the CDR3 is TGTGCCAGCGTACCGGGACTAGCGGGGAGTATAGATACGCAGTATTTT.

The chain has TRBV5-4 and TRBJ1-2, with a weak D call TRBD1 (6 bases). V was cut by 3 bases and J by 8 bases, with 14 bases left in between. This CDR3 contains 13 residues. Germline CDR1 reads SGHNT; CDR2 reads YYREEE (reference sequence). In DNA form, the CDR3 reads TGTGCCAGCAGCTCCCACAGGGCGCTAGGCTACACCTTC. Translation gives CASSSHRALGYTF.

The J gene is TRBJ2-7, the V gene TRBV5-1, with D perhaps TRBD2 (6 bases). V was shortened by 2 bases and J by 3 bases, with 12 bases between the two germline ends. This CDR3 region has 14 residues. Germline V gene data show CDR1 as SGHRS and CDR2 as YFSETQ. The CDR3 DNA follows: TGCGCCAGCAGCTTCAGGGACTCAGGCTACGAGCAGTACTTC. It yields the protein CASSFRDSGYEQYF.

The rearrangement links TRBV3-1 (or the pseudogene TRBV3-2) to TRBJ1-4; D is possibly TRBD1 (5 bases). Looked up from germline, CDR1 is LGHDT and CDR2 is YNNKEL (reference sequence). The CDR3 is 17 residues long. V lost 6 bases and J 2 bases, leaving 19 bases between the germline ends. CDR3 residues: CASRHRGEASTNEKLFF. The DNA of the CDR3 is TGTGCCAGCAGGCACCGGGGGGAAGCCTCCACTAATGAAAAACTGTTTTTT.

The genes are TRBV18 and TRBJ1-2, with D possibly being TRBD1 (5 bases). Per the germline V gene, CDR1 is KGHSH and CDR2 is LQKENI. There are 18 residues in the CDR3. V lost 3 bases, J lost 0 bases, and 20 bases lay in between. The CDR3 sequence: CASSPGGPATWTNYGYTF. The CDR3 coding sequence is TGTGCCAGCTCACCCGGGGGTCCCGCAACCTGGACTAACTATGGCTACACCTTC.

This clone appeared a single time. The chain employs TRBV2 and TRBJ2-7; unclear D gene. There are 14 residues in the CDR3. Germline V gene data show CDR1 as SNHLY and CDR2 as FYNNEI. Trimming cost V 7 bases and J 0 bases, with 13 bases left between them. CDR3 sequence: CASILQASSYEQYF. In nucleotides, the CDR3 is TGTGCCAGCATATTGCAGGCCAGCTCCTACGAGCAGTACTTC.

CDR3 region: CASSWDRAREINYGYTF. Here the CDR3 DNA reads TGTGCCAGCAGCTGGGACAGGGCCAGGGAGATCAACTATGGCTACACCTTC. V is TRBV6-2 or TRBV6-3 and J is TRBJ1-2, with TRBD1 matching 9 bases. The CDR3 extends over 17 amino acids. V shed 6 bases and J 2 bases; nucleotides not matched to a gene: 13. From germline, CDR1 is MNHEY and CDR2 SVGEGT.

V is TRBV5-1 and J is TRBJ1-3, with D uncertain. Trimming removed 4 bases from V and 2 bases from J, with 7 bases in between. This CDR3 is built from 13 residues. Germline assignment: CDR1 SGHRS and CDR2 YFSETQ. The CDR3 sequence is CASSPETGNTIYF. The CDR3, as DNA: TGCGCCAGCAGCCCGGAGACTGGAAACACCATATATTTT.

CDR3 nucleotides: TGTGCCAGTTCTACAGGGAATTCACCCCTCCACTTT. Protein sequence: CASSTGNSPLHF. The chain combines TRBV19 with TRBJ1-6; D may be TRBD1 (6 bases). V lost 8 bases to trimming and J lost 7 bases, with 9 bases between them. The CDR3 totals 12 residues. The V gene's germline CDR1 is LNHDA and CDR2 SQIVND (reference sequence).

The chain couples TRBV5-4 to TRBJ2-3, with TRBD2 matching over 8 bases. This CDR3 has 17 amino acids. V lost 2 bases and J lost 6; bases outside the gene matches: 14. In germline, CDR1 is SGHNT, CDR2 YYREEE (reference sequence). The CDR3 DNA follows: TGTGCCAGCAGCTTACGCGTCCGGGGGTTAGCGGGGGATACGCAGTATTTT. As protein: CASSLRVRGLAGDTQYF.

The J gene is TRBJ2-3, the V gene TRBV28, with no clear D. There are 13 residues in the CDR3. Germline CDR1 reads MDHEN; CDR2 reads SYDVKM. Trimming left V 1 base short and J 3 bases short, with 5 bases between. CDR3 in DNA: TGTGCCAGCAGTTTATATAGAACAGATACGCAGTATTTT. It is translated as CASSLYRTDTQYF.

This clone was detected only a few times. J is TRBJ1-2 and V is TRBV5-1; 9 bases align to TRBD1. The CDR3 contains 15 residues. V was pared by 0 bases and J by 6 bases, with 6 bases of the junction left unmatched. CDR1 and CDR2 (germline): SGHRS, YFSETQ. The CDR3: CASSLVLGQGNGYTF. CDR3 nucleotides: TGCGCCAGCAGCTTGGTTTTAGGACAGGGGAATGGCTACACCTTC.

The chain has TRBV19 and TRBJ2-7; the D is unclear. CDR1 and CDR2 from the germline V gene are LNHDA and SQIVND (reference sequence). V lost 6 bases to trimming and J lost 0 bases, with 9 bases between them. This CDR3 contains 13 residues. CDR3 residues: CASSPGFSYEQYF. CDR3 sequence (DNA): TGTGCCAGTAGCCCCGGGTTCTCCTACGAGCAGTACTTC. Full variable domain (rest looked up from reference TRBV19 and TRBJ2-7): DGGITQSPKYLFRKEGQNVTLSCEQNLNHDAMYWYRQDPGQGLRLIYYSQIVNDFQKGDIAEGYSVSREKKESFPLTVTSAQKNPTAFYLCASSPGFSYEQYFGPGTRLTVT.

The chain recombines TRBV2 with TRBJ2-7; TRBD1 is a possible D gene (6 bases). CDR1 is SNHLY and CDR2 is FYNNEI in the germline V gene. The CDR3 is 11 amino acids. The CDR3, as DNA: TGTTCGACTTTACAGGGAAAGGGGCAGTACTTC. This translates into CSTLQGKGQYF.

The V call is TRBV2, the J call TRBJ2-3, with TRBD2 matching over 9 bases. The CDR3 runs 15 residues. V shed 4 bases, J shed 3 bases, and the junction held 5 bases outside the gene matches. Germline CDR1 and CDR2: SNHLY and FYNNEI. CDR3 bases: TGTGCCAGCAGTGGCCTGGCGGGGGGGACAGATACGCAGTATTTT. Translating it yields CASSGLAGGTDTQYF.

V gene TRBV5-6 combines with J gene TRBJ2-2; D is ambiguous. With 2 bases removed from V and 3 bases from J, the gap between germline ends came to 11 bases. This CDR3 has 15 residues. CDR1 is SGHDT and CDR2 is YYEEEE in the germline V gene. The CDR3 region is CASSLFQVDTGELFF. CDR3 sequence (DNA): TGTGCCAGCAGCTTATTCCAGGTCGACACCGGGGAGCTGTTTTTT.

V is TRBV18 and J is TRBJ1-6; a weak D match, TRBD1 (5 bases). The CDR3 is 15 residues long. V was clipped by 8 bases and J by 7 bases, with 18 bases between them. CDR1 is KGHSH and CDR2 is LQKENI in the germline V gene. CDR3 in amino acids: CASKIGGIENSPLHF. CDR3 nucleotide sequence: TGTGCCAGCAAGATTGGGGGGATAGAGAATTCACCCCTCCACTTT.

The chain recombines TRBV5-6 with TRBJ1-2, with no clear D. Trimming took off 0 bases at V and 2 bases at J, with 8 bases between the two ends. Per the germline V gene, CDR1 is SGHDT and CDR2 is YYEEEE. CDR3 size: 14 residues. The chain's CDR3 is CASSLGLSNYGYTF. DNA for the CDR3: TGTGCCAGCAGCTTGGGACTGTCGAACTATGGCTACACCTTC.

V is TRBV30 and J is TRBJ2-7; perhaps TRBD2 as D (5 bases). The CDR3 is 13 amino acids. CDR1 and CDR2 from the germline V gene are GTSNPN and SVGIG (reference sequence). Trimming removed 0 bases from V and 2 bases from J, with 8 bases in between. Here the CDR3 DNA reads TGTGCCTGGAGTGTACCGGGAACCTACGAGCAGTACTTC. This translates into CAWSVPGTYEQYF.

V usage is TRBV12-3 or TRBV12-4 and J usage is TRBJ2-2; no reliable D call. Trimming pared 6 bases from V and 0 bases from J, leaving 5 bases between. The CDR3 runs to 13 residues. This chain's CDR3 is CASRLSNTGELFF. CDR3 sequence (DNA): TGTGCCAGCAGACTTTCGAACACCGGGGAGCTGTTTTTT.

In DNA, the CDR3 is TGTGCCAGCAGTGAAGGTGAGTTTCGAAACACTGAAGCTTTCTTT. Translating gives CASSEGEFRNTEAFF. The V and J genes are TRBV6-1 and TRBJ1-1; D is undetermined. Trimming pared 1 base from V and 2 bases from J, leaving 11 bases between. The CDR3 has 15 amino acids. Germline CDR1 is MNHNS and CDR2 is SASEGT.

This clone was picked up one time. CDR3 amino acids: CASRRRLAGANTGELFF. The CDR3 DNA reads as TGTGCCAGCAGAAGGAGACTAGCGGGGGCTAACACCGGGGAGCTGTTTTTT. V is TRBV2 and J is TRBJ2-2; 12 bases are shared with TRBD2. This CDR3 contains 17 residues. The V segment lost 6 bases and the J segment 2 bases; nucleotides outside the gene matches: 7. From germline, CDR1 is SNHLY and CDR2 FYNNEI.

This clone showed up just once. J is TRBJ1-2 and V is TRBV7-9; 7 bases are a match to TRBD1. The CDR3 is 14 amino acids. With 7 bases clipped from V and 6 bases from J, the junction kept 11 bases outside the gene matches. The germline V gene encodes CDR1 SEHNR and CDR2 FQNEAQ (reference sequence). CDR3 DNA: TGTGCCAGCACCCCTGGGACAGCCTTAGATGGCTACACCTTC. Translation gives CASTPGTALDGYTF.

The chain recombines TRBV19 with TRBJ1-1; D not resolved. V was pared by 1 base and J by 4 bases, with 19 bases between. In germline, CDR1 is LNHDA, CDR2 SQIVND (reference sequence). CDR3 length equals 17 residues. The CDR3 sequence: CASSIGRVTLMGTEAFF. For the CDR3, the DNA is TGTGCCAGTAGTATAGGCCGGGTAACTTTGATGGGCACTGAAGCTTTCTTT. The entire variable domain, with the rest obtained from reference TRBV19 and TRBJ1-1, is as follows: DGGITQSPKYLFRKEGQNVTLSCEQNLNHDAMYWYRQDPGQGLRLIYYSQIVNDFQKGDIAEGYSVSREKKESFPLTVTSAQKNPTAFYLCASSIGRVTLMGTEAFFGQGTRLTVV.

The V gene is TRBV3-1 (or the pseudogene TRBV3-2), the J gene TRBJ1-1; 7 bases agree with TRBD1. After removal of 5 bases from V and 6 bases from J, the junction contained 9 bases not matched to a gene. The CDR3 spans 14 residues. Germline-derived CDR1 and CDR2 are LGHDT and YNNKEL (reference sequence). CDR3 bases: TGTGCCAGCAGCTTCGGGACAGCGTACCCTGAAGCTTTCTTT. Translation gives CASSFGTAYPEAFF.